The source of this T cell receptor (beta chain) is a study of T-cell reconstitution after alpha-beta-depleted transplantation in children. Molecular barcoding with unique molecular identifiers was used for the TCRbeta library. TCRdb independently ran MiXCR on the PCR reads; one entry per CDR3 protein. This sample has about 400,000 distinct CDR3 sequences, with roughly 21% found just once. In this sample, this clonotype turned up many times. The source is a human donor who donated a stem cell graft to a child with acute myeloid leukemia. The sequenced sample was PBMCs from the stem cell graft donor, obtained from the stem cell graft.

CDR3 nucleotide sequence: TGTGCCAGCAGTTTCAATGGGGCGAACACTGAAGCTTTCTTT. Its protein is CASSFNGANTEAFF. The chain couples TRBV12-3 or TRBV12-4 to TRBJ1-1; D possibly corresponds to TRBD1 (5 bases). The CDR3 has 14 residues. V was pared by 3 bases and J by 1 base, with 9 bases between.